These 17 T cell receptor beta chains originate from one sample sequenced in a study of CD8+ T cells in alopecia areata. Treatment here: oral pan-JAK inhibitor, 5-10 mg twice daily. Reverse transcription of extracted RNA yielded cDNA, which provided the sequencing template. Profiled with immunoSEQ multiplex PCR; TCRdb holds only in-frame clones, not every one. The sample consists of more than 150,000 clones, around 49% of them appearing once. Source: CD8+ T cells sorted from blood, taken at week 52, from a patient treated with tofacitinib. These TCRs come from a human donor with alopecia areata.

A few counts support this clone. The rearrangement joins TRBV30 to TRBJ2-7; no definite D call. CDR3 length equals 12 residues. Trimming stripped 2 bases from V and 1 base from J, with 6 bases between. The germline V gene has CDR1 GTSNPN and CDR2 SVGIG (reference sequence). CDR3 nucleotides: TGTGCCTGGAGTTTAGCTTCCTACGAGCAGTACTTC. It specifies CAWSLASYEQYF.

CDR3 residues: CASSYDRAYEQYF. CDR3 sequence (DNA): TGTGCCAGCAGCTATGACAGAGCCTACGAGCAGTACTTC. The rearrangement links TRBV11-2 to TRBJ2-7; tentative D call: TRBD1 (5 bases). The germline V gene has CDR1 SGHAT and CDR2 FQNNGV. The CDR3 spans 13 residues. V was trimmed by 4 bases and J by 2 bases, leaving 9 bases between them.

This chain connects TRBV6-6 to TRBJ1-2; D perhaps matches TRBD1 (5 bases). Trimming stripped 5 bases from V and 4 bases from J, with 11 bases between. Germline V gene lookup returns CDR1 MNHNY and CDR2 SVGAGI (reference sequence). The CDR3 spans 13 residues. CDR3 DNA sequence: TGTGCCAGCAGTCCCCCCAGGGCCTATGGCTACACCTTC. This translates into CASSPPRAYGYTF.

This clone was seen only a few times. The gene calls are TRBV5-4 and TRBJ2-5, with unresolved D. The length of the CDR3 is 15 residues. Germline V lookup: CDR1 SGHNT, CDR2 YYREEE (reference sequence). The V end was cut by 2 bases, the J end by 5 bases, with 16 bases between. The CDR3 DNA reads as TGTGCCAGCAGCTTAGAGCCGTTGGAGTTCGAGACCCAGTACTTC. Amino acids: CASSLEPLEFETQYF.

The rearrangement uses TRBV7-9 and TRBJ1-1, with no clear D. The germline V and J ends were trimmed by 1 base and 6 bases, with 6 bases remaining between them. The V gene's germline CDR1 is SEHNR and CDR2 FQNEAQ (reference sequence). The CDR3 loop spans 12 amino acids. CDR3 sequence reads: CASSLGVAEAFF. The CDR3 region has the DNA TGTGCCAGCAGCTTAGGAGTAGCTGAAGCTTTCTTT.

The V and J genes are TRBV25-1 and TRBJ1-2; 7 positions agree with TRBD1. Per germline, CDR1 MGHDK and CDR2 SYGVNS. V gave up 4 bases and J gave up 3 bases; unmatched junction bases: 14. The CDR3 runs 17 residues. The CDR3 bases are TGTGCCAGCAGTGTCGCGAAGGGGGCAGGGGAGCACTATGGCTACACCTTC. As protein: CASSVAKGAGEHYGYTF.

This clone was detected only a few times. V gene TRBV14 combines with J gene TRBJ1-1; TRBD1 matches 8 bases. This CDR3 has 11 amino acids. CDR1 is SGHDN and CDR2 is FVKESK in the germline V gene. Trimming cost V 8 bases and J 7 bases; bases outside gene matches: 3. The CDR3 reads CASGQGYEAFF. In DNA, the CDR3 is TGTGCCAGCGGACAGGGTTATGAAGCTTTCTTT.

This chain links TRBV25-1 with TRBJ2-7, with D hard to call. The V gene's germline CDR1 is MGHDK and CDR2 SYGVNS. The length of the CDR3 is 13 residues. Trimming removed 8 bases from V and 4 bases from J, with 15 bases in between. CDR3 bases: TGTGCCAGCTTCAATACAGAAACTTACGAGCAGTACTTC. This gives the protein CASFNTETYEQYF.

This chain connects TRBV7-8 to TRBJ1-2, with TRBD1 matching over 9 bases. The V gene end was trimmed by 3 bases and the J gene end by 8 bases; junction bases not matched to a gene: 7. The CDR3 length is 14 residues. Germline CDR1 reads SGHVS; CDR2 reads FQNEAQ. CDR3 DNA: TGTGCCAGCAGCTTCGAGGGACAGGGTTACGGCTACACCTTC. Its translation is CASSFEGQGYGYTF.

As for this clone: This clone may be a read error of a much larger clone one base away. This chain connects TRBV4-3 to TRBJ1-1; no definite D call. Per germline, CDR1 LGHNA and CDR2 YSLEER. The CDR3 loop spans 13 amino acids. The CDR3 loop reads CANSQDRNTEAFF. CDR3 sequence (DNA): TGCGCCAACAGCCAAGATAGAAACACTGAAGCTTTCTTT.

There are a few counts of this clone. The chain employs TRBV13 and TRBJ2-5, with 12 bases matching TRBD2. Germline CDR1 is PRHDT and CDR2 is FYEKMQ (reference sequence). The CDR3 covers 16 residues. The trim removed 6 bases at V and 5 bases at J, leaving 10 bases unmatched. The CDR3 DNA follows: TGTGCCAGCAGTCGACAGACTAGCGGGGGAGAGGAGACCCAGTACTTC. Its translation is CASSRQTSGGEETQYF.

This chain joins TRBV5-1 and TRBJ2-6, with D possibly TRBD1 on 6 matching bases. V dropped 7 bases and J dropped 0 bases, with 11 bases sitting between them. Per the germline V gene, CDR1 is SGHRS and CDR2 is YFSETQ. The CDR3 contains 15 residues. The CDR3 coding sequence is TGCGCCAGCGTACAGGGATACTCTGGGGCCAACGTCCTGACTTTC. It specifies CASVQGYSGANVLTF.

The chain carries TRBV19 and TRBJ2-3; a possible D gene is TRBD1 (6 bases). The ends were cut back, 4 bases at V and 5 bases at J, with 7 bases in the middle. This CDR3 contains 12 residues. CDR1 is LNHDA and CDR2 is SQIVND in the germline V gene (reference sequence). CDR3 amino acids: CASSKGGDTQYF. For the CDR3, the DNA is TGTGCCAGTAGTAAAGGGGGAGATACGCAGTATTTT.

The genes are TRBV2 and TRBJ2-7; tentative D call: TRBD1 (6 bases). Deletions cut 6 bases from V and 3 bases from J, with 21 bases between. The CDR3 length is 16 residues. Germline V gene data show CDR1 as SNHLY and CDR2 as FYNNEI. CDR3 region: CASSQSPRDNLYEQYF. DNA of the CDR3: TGTGCCAGCAGCCAGAGCCCCAGGGACAACCTCTACGAGCAGTACTTC.

This chain uses TRBV5-1 with TRBJ2-7, with D possibly being TRBD2 (6 bases). Germline V CDR1 and CDR2: SGHRS, YFSETQ. V was cut by 4 bases and J by 3 bases, with 11 bases left in between. The CDR3 is 13 amino acids. The DNA for the CDR3 is TGCGCCAGCAGCGTGGGACTGAACTACGAGCAGTACTTC. Protein: CASSVGLNYEQYF.

This clone was seen more than once but under ten times. The chain has TRBV5-1 and TRBJ1-1; 8 bases map to TRBD1. This CDR3 is built from 13 residues. Losses at the gene ends were 4 bases for V and 4 bases for J; bases not matched to a gene: 3. The V gene's germline CDR1 is SGHRS and CDR2 YFSETQ. In DNA form, the CDR3 reads TGCGCCAGCAGCACCGGGACAGGCACTGAAGCTTTCTTT. Protein product: CASSTGTGTEAFF. The whole variable domain, filled in from reference TRBV5-1 and TRBJ1-1, reads KAGVTQTPRYLIKTRGQQVTLSCSPISGHRSVSWYQQTPGQGLQFLFEYFSETQRNKGNFPGRFSGRQFSNSRSEMNVSTLELGDSALYLCASSTGTGTEAFFGQGTRLTVV.

The gene calls are TRBV2 and TRBJ2-3; D unclear. CDR1 and CDR2 (germline): SNHLY, FYNNEI. The CDR3 extends over 13 amino acids. V was pared by 7 bases and J by 2 bases, with 10 bases between. In nucleotides, the CDR3 is TGTGCCAGCATTATACAAAACACAGATACGCAGTATTTT. It is translated as CASIIQNTDTQYF.